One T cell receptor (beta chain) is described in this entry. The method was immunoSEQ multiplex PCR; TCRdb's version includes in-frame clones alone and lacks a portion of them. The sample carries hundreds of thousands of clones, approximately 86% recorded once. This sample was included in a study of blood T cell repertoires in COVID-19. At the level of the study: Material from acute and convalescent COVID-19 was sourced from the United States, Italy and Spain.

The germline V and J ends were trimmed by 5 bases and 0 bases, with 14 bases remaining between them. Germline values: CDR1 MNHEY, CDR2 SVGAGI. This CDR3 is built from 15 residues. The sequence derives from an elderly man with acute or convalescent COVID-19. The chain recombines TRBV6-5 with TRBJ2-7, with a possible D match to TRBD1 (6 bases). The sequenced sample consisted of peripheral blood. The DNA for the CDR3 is TGTGCCAGCAGTACGCGGACAGCCTACTCCTACGAGCAGTACTTC. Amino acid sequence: CASSTRTAYSYEQYF.